The 32 T cell receptor beta chains given below trace back to one sample, sequenced in a study of CD8+ T cells in alopecia areata. RNA extraction was followed by reverse transcription into cDNA, which acted as the sequencing template. Assay used: immunoSEQ multiplex PCR; TCRdb lists only in-frame clones, some missing. The sample yields a few hundred thousand clones, approximately 70% seen once. The treatment: oral pan-JAK inhibitor, 5-10 mg twice daily. This specimen consisted of CD4+ T cells sorted from blood, obtained around week 46, from a patient treated with tofacitinib. The source of these receptors is a human donor with alopecia areata.

This clone was recorded a few times. This chain joins TRBV30 and TRBJ2-5, with D uncertain. V lost 0 bases to trimming and J lost 7 bases, with 9 bases between them. This CDR3 region has 12 residues. CDR1 GTSNPN and CDR2 SVGIG come from the germline V gene (reference sequence). Here the CDR3 DNA reads TGTGCCTGGAGTGTACTTGGGTGGACCCAGTACTTC. It encodes CAWSVLGWTQYF.

The chain recombines TRBV2 with TRBJ1-3; D remains ambiguous. This CDR3 contains 14 residues. The germline V gene has CDR1 SNHLY and CDR2 FYNNEI. The ends were cut back, 3 bases at V and 0 bases at J, with 6 bases in the middle. The CDR3 DNA follows: TGTGCCAGCAGTGACGGTAACTCTGGAAACACCATATATTTT. It codes for CASSDGNSGNTIYF.

V gene TRBV10-3 combines with J gene TRBJ1-5; perhaps TRBD1 as D (6 bases). The CDR3 has 17 residues. The germline V gene has CDR1 ENHRY and CDR2 SYGVKD. Trimming stripped 0 bases from V and 3 bases from J, with 15 bases between. As DNA, the CDR3 is TGTGCCATCAGTGAGTCGGGGAGGACAGCTTTCAATCAGCCCCAGCATTTT. This codes for CAISESGRTAFNQPQHF.

The V gene is TRBV5-4, the J gene TRBJ2-7; no definite D call. CDR3 length equals 17 residues. Germline lookup yields CDR1 SGHNT and CDR2 YYREEE (reference sequence). Trimming removed 4 bases at V and 0 bases at J, with 20 bases between. Here the CDR3 reads CASSPYRAESPSYEQYF. For the CDR3, the DNA is TGTGCCAGCAGCCCCTACCGTGCGGAGTCACCCTCCTACGAGCAGTACTTC.

J is TRBJ2-2 and V is TRBV4-1, with a tentative D call TRBD1 (6 bases). The CDR3 is 16 residues long. Trimming removed 0 bases at V and 7 bases at J, with 15 bases between. CDR1 is MGHRA, CDR2 YSYEKL, per germline. Written as DNA, the CDR3 is TGCGCCAGCAGCCAAGAAGAGGTCAGGGGTCACGGGGAGCTGTTTTTT. Translated: CASSQEEVRGHGELFF.

This clone was detected only a few times. The chain joins TRBV29-1 to TRBJ2-1; no firm D call. Germline assignment: CDR1 SQVTM and CDR2 ANQGSEA. This CDR3 is built from 12 residues. Trimming removed 5 bases at V and 6 bases at J, with 11 bases between. This CDR3 reads CSVLPPSNEQFF. The DNA of the CDR3 is TGCAGCGTTCTCCCACCCAGCAATGAGCAGTTCTTC.

V and J are TRBV4-3 and TRBJ2-1; 7 bases agree with TRBD2. The V gene's germline CDR1 is LGHNA and CDR2 YSLEER. V shed 0 bases and J 9 bases; nucleotides not matched to a gene: 14. This CDR3 is 17 amino acids long. The CDR3 is CASSQDVTGTTSGEQFF. Here the CDR3 DNA reads TGCGCCAGCAGCCAAGATGTTACCGGGACTACATCCGGTGAGCAGTTCTTC.

The genes are TRBV29-1 and TRBJ2-3; 7 bases agree with TRBD2. This CDR3 has 12 residues. CDR1 is SQVTM and CDR2 is ANQGSEA in the germline V gene. Trimming cost V 4 bases and J 5 bases; bases outside gene matches: 3. The CDR3 nucleotides read TGCAGCGTTGTCTCGGGGGGAGATACGCAGTATTTT. As protein: CSVVSGGDTQYF.

The chain recombines TRBV29-1 with TRBJ1-1; maybe TRBD1 (6 bases). The CDR3 is 10 residues long. CDR1 and CDR2 (germline): SQVTM, ANQGSEA. Trimming pared 4 bases from V and 11 bases from J, leaving 11 bases between. CDR3 coding DNA: TGCAGCGTTGCCCGGGACAAGGCTTTCTTT. Translation gives CSVARDKAFF.

The chain uses TRBV30 and TRBJ2-5; D not resolved. This CDR3 is 12 amino acids long. Germline values: CDR1 GTSNPN, CDR2 SVGIG (reference sequence). V was clipped by 1 base and J by 3 bases, with 6 bases between them. CDR3 amino acids: CAWSESKETQYF. CDR3 bases: TGTGCCTGGAGTGAGTCCAAAGAGACCCAGTACTTC.

V gene TRBV6-5 combines with J gene TRBJ1-2; D is perhaps TRBD1 (5 bases). This CDR3 has 15 amino acids. Germline V gene data show CDR1 as MNHEY and CDR2 as SVGAGI. V was clipped by 2 bases and J by 2 bases, with 12 bases between them. The CDR3 region has the DNA TGTGCCAGCAGTTACGGGGGGACCCAGAACTATGGCTACACCTTC. Translating it yields CASSYGGTQNYGYTF.

The J gene is TRBJ2-5, the V gene TRBV30; 7 bases are a match to TRBD1. This CDR3 comprises 15 residues. Germline CDR1 reads GTSNPN; CDR2 reads SVGIG (reference sequence). J was trimmed by 5 bases and V by 4 bases; bases with no gene match: 13. The CDR3 DNA reads as TGTGCCTGGACCCACCGACAGGGAAGTAGCGAGACCCAGTACTTC. This encodes CAWTHRQGSSETQYF. The entire variable domain, with the rest obtained from reference TRBV30 and TRBJ2-5, is as follows: SQTIHQWPATLVQPVGSPLSLECTVEGTSNPNLYWYRQAAGRGLQLLFYSVGIGQISSEVPQNLSASRPQDRQFILSSKKLLLSDSGFYLCAWTHRQGSSETQYFGPGTRLLVL.

The chain carries TRBV11-2 and TRBJ2-1, with 7 bases matching TRBD1. Trimming cost V 5 bases and J 3 bases; bases outside gene matches: 7. Per germline, CDR1 SGHAT and CDR2 FQNNGV. This CDR3 has 15 amino acids. CDR3 protein: CASSLRTGLYNEQFF. CDR3 bases: TGTGCCAGCAGCCTGCGGACAGGTCTCTACAATGAGCAGTTCTTC.

The V call is TRBV7-2, the J call TRBJ2-7; tentative D call: TRBD2 (6 bases). The CDR3 runs 15 residues. CDR1 is SGHTA and CDR2 is FQGNSA in the germline V gene. The germline V and J ends were trimmed by 0 bases and 2 bases, with 11 bases remaining between them. CDR3 nucleotides: TGTGCCAGCAGCTTAGCGCGGGGAGCCCCCTACGAGCAGTACTTC. This translates into CASSLARGAPYEQYF.

The chain uses TRBV7-9 and TRBJ1-1; D unclear. CDR1 is SEHNR and CDR2 is FQNEAQ in the germline V gene (reference sequence). With 3 bases removed from V and 3 bases from J, the gap between germline ends came to 23 bases. This CDR3 is built from 18 residues. The DNA of the CDR3 is TGTGCCAGCAGCTTTTTAATGGAGGTGTCCACTTATTACACTGAAGCTTTCTTT. Translating it yields CASSFLMEVSTYYTEAFF.

This chain joins TRBV6-5 and TRBJ1-5, with 7 bases aligning to TRBD1. Germline V gene sequence: CDR1 MNHEY, CDR2 SVGAGI. J lost 9 bases, V lost 5 bases, and 7 bases had no gene match. This CDR3 has 13 amino acids. CDR3 region: CASSSSGGLPQHF. In DNA, the CDR3 is TGTGCCAGCAGTAGCTCAGGGGGTCTGCCCCAGCATTTT.

Notes on this clone: Other DNA sequences within the sample encode an identical CDR3. The chain couples TRBV29-1 to TRBJ1-1; D is perhaps TRBD1 (5 bases). Trimming took off 4 bases at V and 0 bases at J, with 9 bases between the two ends. This CDR3 contains 13 residues. CDR1 and CDR2 (germline): SQVTM, ANQGSEA. The CDR3 reads CSVAGRLNTEAFF. CDR3 nucleotides: TGCAGCGTTGCGGGACGGCTGAACACTGAAGCTTTCTTT.

The table lists this clone with a few counts. The rearrangement uses TRBV20-1 and TRBJ1-4; tentative D call: TRBD1 (5 bases). This CDR3 has 11 residues. V lost 3 bases and J lost 8, with 7 bases in between. Per the germline V gene, CDR1 is DFQATT and CDR2 is SNEGSKA (reference sequence). The CDR3 bases are TGCAGTGCTAGTTGGGGGGAAAAACTGTTTTTT. Protein sequence: CSASWGEKLFF.

This clone was observed a handful of times. DNA for the CDR3: TGTGCCAGCAGCCCCGTCCGGAGCTATGGCTACACCTTC. It translates to CASSPVRSYGYTF. The chain carries TRBV7-9 and TRBJ1-2; D remains unclear. This CDR3 region has 13 residues. Germline CDR1 is SEHNR and CDR2 is FQNEAQ (reference sequence). Trimming removed 5 bases at V and 4 bases at J, with 11 bases between.

The chain is built from TRBV2 and TRBJ1-2; tentative D call: TRBD1 (5 bases). V lost 3 bases to trimming and J lost 0 bases, with 8 bases between them. This CDR3 has 14 amino acids. Germline V lookup: CDR1 SNHLY, CDR2 FYNNEI. CDR3 amino acids: CASSEQGANYGYTF. For the CDR3, the DNA is TGTGCCAGCAGTGAGCAGGGAGCTAACTATGGCTACACCTTC.

The chain links TRBV25-1 to TRBJ1-5; a weak D match, TRBD1 (5 bases). CDR3 length: 14 residues. Germline CDR1 reads MGHDK; CDR2 reads SYGVNS. V lost 5 bases to trimming and J lost 7 bases, with 15 bases between them. CDR3 loop: CASSPRGKGQPQHF. CDR3 nucleotide sequence: TGTGCCAGCAGTCCTAGGGGTAAGGGGCAGCCCCAGCATTTT. Complete variable domain (other parts from reference TRBV25-1 and TRBJ1-5): EADIYQTPRYLVIGTGKKITLECSQTMGHDKMYWYQQDPGMELHLIHYSYGVNSTEKGDLSSESTVSRIRTEHFPLTLESARPSHTSQYLCASSPRGKGQPQHFGDGTRLSIL.

V usage is TRBV29-1 and J usage is TRBJ1-1; no firm D call. Per germline, CDR1 SQVTM and CDR2 ANQGSEA. The CDR3 extends over 14 amino acids. Trimming took 6 bases from V and 2 from J, leaving 16 bases between them. The CDR3 protein is CSVANTVGNTEAFF. The CDR3 DNA sequence: TGCAGCGTAGCAAACACGGTGGGAAACACTGAAGCTTTCTTT.

The chain employs TRBV29-1 and TRBJ2-1; D possibly uses TRBD1 or TRBD2 (5 bases each). The V end was cut by 1 base, the J end by 0 bases, with 13 bases between. This CDR3 is built from 16 residues. Per the germline V gene, CDR1 is SQVTM and CDR2 is ANQGSEA. The CDR3, as DNA: TGCAGCGTTGAAGTTGGGGCAGGGAGCTCCTACAATGAGCAGTTCTTC. Its protein is CSVEVGAGSSYNEQFF.

V is TRBV29-1 and J is TRBJ2-5; perhaps D is TRBD1 or TRBD2 (5 bases each). The V end was cut by 6 bases, the J end by 2 bases, with 13 bases between. The length of the CDR3 is 13 residues. Per germline, CDR1 SQVTM and CDR2 ANQGSEA. The CDR3 reads CSVRRDGQETQYF. In nucleotides, the CDR3 is TGCAGCGTGAGACGGGACGGACAAGAGACCCAGTACTTC.

The chain recombines TRBV4-1 with TRBJ2-7, with 8 nucleotides matching TRBD1. The V segment lost 0 bases and the J segment 5 bases; nucleotides outside the gene matches: 15. CDR3 length: 18 amino acids. The germline gives CDR1 MGHRA, CDR2 YSYEKL. The CDR3 sequence: CASSQDRQGANYADEQYF. The CDR3 bases are TGCGCCAGCAGCCAAGATCGGCAGGGGGCTAATTATGCGGACGAGCAGTACTTC.

This clone is medium-sized within its sample. The chain combines TRBV11-3 with TRBJ2-1, with 12 nucleotides matching TRBD2. Germline V lookup: CDR1 SGHNT, CDR2 YENEEA. V shed 1 base and J 6 bases; nucleotides not matched to a gene: 7. The CDR3 loop spans 17 amino acids. CDR3 in DNA: TGTGCCAGCAGCTTAGGTCTAGCGGGGGGGCTAACCAATGAGCAGTTCTTC. Translating it yields CASSLGLAGGLTNEQFF.

This clone was seen just once. This chain connects TRBV27 to TRBJ1-1; a possible D gene is TRBD1 (6 bases). Germline V gene data show CDR1 as MNHEY and CDR2 as SMNVEV (reference sequence). V gave up 1 base and J gave up 4 bases, with 13 bases separating them. The CDR3 sequence is 15 residues long. CDR3 in DNA: TGTGCCAGCAGTTTATTGGGGGGGCCGGGCACTGAAGCTTTCTTT. It yields the protein CASSLLGGPGTEAFF.

Here the CDR3 reads CASSTRTGNNEQFF. DNA for the CDR3: TGTGCCAGCAGCACACGGACAGGGAACAATGAGCAGTTCTTC. This chain joins TRBV7-2 and TRBJ2-1; TRBD1 matches at 8 bases. The CDR3 consists of 14 residues. Germline V CDR1 and CDR2: SGHTA, FQGNSA. V shed 5 bases, J shed 5 bases, and the junction held 5 bases outside the gene matches.

The chain has TRBV29-1 and TRBJ2-7, with 7 positions matching TRBD1. Losses at the gene ends were 4 bases for V and 4 bases for J; bases not matched to a gene: 10. Per germline, CDR1 SQVTM and CDR2 ANQGSEA. The CDR3 sequence is 14 residues long. DNA of the CDR3: TGCAGCGTTGGGAGTAGGGGGCCGGTTTACGAGCAGTACTTC. This encodes CSVGSRGPVYEQYF.

There are a few counts of this clone. This rearrangement joins TRBV4-3 to TRBJ2-3; TRBD2 agrees at 11 bases. The V gene's germline CDR1 is LGHNA and CDR2 YSLEER. The J segment lost 6 bases and the V segment lost 3 bases, leaving 2 bases of the junction unmatched. CDR3 length: 14 residues. The CDR3 coding sequence is TGCGCCAGCAGCCATAGACTAGCGGGGGATACGCAGTATTTT. Its translation: CASSHRLAGDTQYF.

The genes are TRBV6-6 and TRBJ1-3; D is unclear. CDR1 is MNHNY, CDR2 SVGAGI, per germline (reference sequence). CDR3 size: 11 residues. V was clipped by 4 bases and J by 8 bases, with 6 bases between them. The CDR3 coding sequence is TGTGCCAGCAGTTCTTACGACACCATATATTTT. Translated, it gives CASSSYDTIYF.

The rearrangement uses TRBV15 and TRBJ1-1; D remains ambiguous. The CDR3 has 14 amino acids. The germline V gene has CDR1 LNHNV and CDR2 YYDKDF (reference sequence). V lost 2 bases to trimming and J lost 1 base, with 8 bases between them. As DNA, the CDR3 is TGTGCCACCAGCAGACGACCTGAGAACACTGAAGCTTTCTTT. Protein: CATSRRPENTEAFF.